Listed below are T cell receptor beta chains from one sample, sequenced in a study of T cell clones after liver transplantation. Some clones are missing from TCRdb's copy, which holds only in-frame ones; the method was immunoSEQ multiplex PCR. The sample lists 60,000 or so clones, less than 75% occurring once. The source material was CD4+ T cells from blood, sampled at the 22-month timepoint. The receptors here all came from a human patient who received a liver transplant. Among the T cells, some may be from the graft donor. Both conserved end residues are part of each CDR3. D genes are given only for firm matches. Where a row states a size, it is once, few, many or the class of an expanded clone; other rows omit it.

clone_size,v_call,d_call,j_call,cdr3_aa,cdr3_nt
NA,TRBV6-6,NA,TRBJ2-7,CASSSLYYEQYF,TGTGCCAGCAGTTCCCTTTACTACGAGCAGTACTTC
once,TRBV6-5,TRBD1,TRBJ1-2,CASSGTGKSGYTF,TGTGCCAGCAGTGGGACAGGGAAGAGTGGCTACACCTTC
NA,TRBV10-3,NA,TRBJ2-3,CAISESTLPSPDTQYF,TGTGCCATCAGTGAGTCGACTCTCCCGAGCCCAGATACGCAGTATTTT
NA,TRBV5-4,TRBD2,TRBJ2-7,CASSLTSGGTYEQYF,TGTGCCAGCAGCCTGACTAGCGGGGGAACCTACGAGCAGTACTTC
NA,TRBV7-2,TRBD2,TRBJ2-7,CASSLWTSRSEQYF,TGTGCCAGCAGCCTTTGGACTAGCAGATCCGAGCAGTACTTC
NA,TRBV13,TRBD1,TRBJ2-7,CASSLVGWGGQGYEQYF,TGTGCCAGCAGCTTAGTAGGTTGGGGTGGACAGGGTTACGAGCAGTACTTC
once,TRBV29-1,NA,TRBJ2-5,CSVELSKGGGQETQYF,TGCAGCGTTGAACTTTCAAAGGGGGGCGGTCAAGAGACCCAGTACTTC
NA,TRBV2,NA,TRBJ2-7,CASSVDAGANLAAYEQYF,TGTGCCAGCAGTGTAGATGCAGGGGCGAATCTCGCCGCTTACGAGCAGTACTTC
NA,TRBV5-1,TRBD1,TRBJ2-7,CASSSGTGVINEQYF,TGCGCCAGCAGCTCCGGGACAGGGGTTATTAACGAGCAGTACTTC
few,TRBV28,NA,TRBJ1-1,CASSLPQGKGEAFF,TGTGCCAGCAGTTTGCCACAGGGAAAGGGTGAAGCTTTCTTT
few,TRBV2,NA,TRBJ2-7,CASSSVSYEQYF,TGTGCCAGCAGTTCGGTCTCCTACGAGCAGTACTTC
few,TRBV19,NA,TRBJ1-2,CASTEALAFGYTF,TGTGCCAGTACCGAGGCTCTGGCCTTTGGCTACACCTTC
NA,TRBV18,TRBD1,TRBJ2-5,CASSRLGTDETQYF,TGTGCCAGCTCACGACTCGGGACAGACGAGACCCAGTACTTC
NA,TRBV7-2,NA,TRBJ2-5,CASSTGHAGGAAQYF,TGTGCCAGCAGCACCGGACACGCTGGAGGTGCGGCCCAGTACTTC
NA,TRBV19,NA,TRBJ2-2,CASSIGFGQGGTGELFF,TGTGCCAGTAGCATTGGCTTTGGACAGGGAGGGACCGGGGAGCTGTTTTTT
NA,TRBV6-6,TRBD1,TRBJ1-3,CASSGTASGNTIYF,TGTGCCAGCAGTGGGACAGCCTCTGGAAACACCATATATTTT
NA,TRBV5-1,NA,TRBJ1-3,CASSFSQSSGNTIYF,TGCGCCAGCAGTTTTAGTCAGAGCTCTGGAAACACCATATATTTT
NA,TRBV19,TRBD2,TRBJ2-7,CASSRGGMPYEQYF,TGTGCCAGTAGCCGGGGGGGTATGCCCTACGAGCAGTACTTC
NA,TRBV10-3,NA,TRBJ1-4,CAISARGRDEKLFF,TGTGCCATCAGTGCGAGGGGAAGGGATGAAAAACTGTTTTTT
few,TRBV5-1,TRBD1,TRBJ2-7,CASSSQGARDEQYF,TGCGCCAGCAGCTCACAGGGGGCTCGGGACGAGCAGTACTTC
NA,TRBV6-5,NA,TRBJ2-7,CASSSRQYEQYF,TGTGCCAGCAGTTCCCGACAGTACGAGCAGTACTTC
few,TRBV6-4,NA,TRBJ2-1,CASSDSYDTRGEQFF,TGTGCCAGCAGTGACTCTTACGACACGCGAGGGGAGCAGTTCTTC
few,TRBV7-9,NA,TRBJ1-1,CASSRHENTEAFF,TGTGCCAGCAGCAGACACGAAAACACTGAAGCTTTCTTT
NA,TRBV4-2,TRBD2,TRBJ2-2,CASSQFASGGAGELFF,TGTGCCAGCAGCCAATTTGCTAGCGGGGGGGCCGGGGAGCTGTTTTTT
NA,TRBV11-2,TRBD2,TRBJ2-3,CASSRTGGSTDTQYF,TGTGCCAGCAGCCGGACCGGGGGGAGCACAGATACGCAGTATTTT
NA,TRBV15,NA,TRBJ1-2,CATSRAMAGIRGYTF,TGTGCCACCAGCAGAGCCATGGCAGGGATCCGTGGCTACACCTTC
NA,TRBV7-8,NA,TRBJ1-1,CASSLMGQLNTEAFF,TGTGCCAGCAGCTTAATGGGACAACTGAACACTGAAGCTTTCTTT
NA,TRBV5-1,TRBD1,TRBJ2-1,CASSLQGARNEQFF,TGCGCCAGCAGCTTACAGGGGGCGCGGAATGAGCAGTTCTTC
NA,TRBV9,NA,TRBJ1-2,CASSSLQGLNYGYTF,TGTGCCAGCAGCTCCCTACAGGGTCTTAACTATGGCTACACCTTC
NA,TRBV7-9,NA,TRBJ1-3,CASSLDGADTIYF,TGTGCCAGCAGCTTAGACGGTGCAGACACCATATATTTT
NA,TRBV19,NA,TRBJ1-5,CASASLNQPQHF,TGTGCCAGTGCCAGCCTGAATCAGCCCCAGCATTTT
NA,TRBV7-2,NA,TRBJ2-1,CASSRLRTSNNEQFF,TGTGCCAGCAGCCGTCTGCGGACCAGTAACAATGAGCAGTTCTTC
few,TRBV11-3,NA,TRBJ2-1,CASSRQQENEQFF,TGTGCCAGCAGCCGACAACAGGAAAATGAGCAGTTCTTC
NA,TRBV27,NA,TRBJ1-1,CASSLRGQGTEAFF,TGTGCCAGCAGTTTACGGGGGCAGGGCACTGAAGCTTTCTTT
NA,TRBV19,TRBD2,TRBJ2-3,CASQTSFRDTQYF,TGTGCCAGTCAGACTAGCTTTAGAGATACGCAGTATTTT
NA,TRBV12-5,NA,TRBJ1-1,CASGFTGMGNTEAFF,TGTGCTAGTGGTTTTACAGGTATGGGGAACACTGAAGCTTTCTTT
NA,TRBV2,NA,TRBJ2-5,CASSDRREETQYF,TGTGCCAGCAGTGATCGGAGGGAAGAGACCCAGTACTTC
NA,TRBV30,NA,TRBJ2-3,CAWSKGSAGDTQYF,TGTGCCTGGTCCAAGGGTTCGGCCGGAGATACGCAGTATTTT
NA,TRBV27,TRBD1,TRBJ2-1,CASSLNRQGARNEQFF,TGTGCCAGCAGTTTAAATAGACAGGGGGCGAGAAATGAGCAGTTCTTC
few,TRBV29-1,TRBD1,TRBJ1-2,CSAELTGGVGYTF,TGCAGCGCCGAGCTTACAGGGGGCGTTGGCTACACCTTC
NA,TRBV30,NA,TRBJ2-4,CAVRGLAKNIQYF,TGTGCCGTCCGGGGGTTAGCCAAAAACATTCAGTACTTC
NA,TRBV5-1,NA,TRBJ1-1,CASGTGLGPNTEAFF,TGCGCCAGCGGAACGGGCCTAGGGCCGAACACTGAAGCTTTCTTT
few,TRBV4-2,TRBD2,TRBJ2-4,CASSQEGTSGGTNIQYF,TGTGCCAGCAGCCAGGAGGGGACTAGCGGGGGGACGAACATTCAGTACTTC
NA,TRBV5-1,NA,TRBJ2-2,CASSLEGNQELFF,TGCGCCAGCAGCTTGGAGGGAAATCAGGAGCTGTTTTTT
NA,TRBV18,NA,TRBJ1-1,CASSPEGGARTEAFF,TGTGCCAGCTCACCGGAGGGGGGGGCACGAACTGAAGCTTTCTTT
few,TRBV5-4,NA,TRBJ1-1,CASSLALAGATEAFF,TGTGCCAGCAGCTTGGCCTTGGCAGGGGCCACTGAAGCTTTCTTT
NA,TRBV7-9,TRBD1,TRBJ1-4,CASSLAHGQGMRDGEKLFF,TGTGCCAGCAGCTTAGCTCATGGACAGGGGATGCGGGATGGTGAAAAACTGTTTTTT
once,TRBV29-1,NA,TRBJ1-1,CSVDKFGSSGTEAFF,TGCAGCGTTGATAAGTTTGGATCGTCGGGGACTGAAGCTTTCTTT
NA,TRBV4-1,TRBD2,TRBJ2-1,CASSLGLANNEQFF,TGCGCCAGCAGCCTGGGACTAGCGAACAATGAGCAGTTCTTC
NA,TRBV7-8,NA,TRBJ1-2,CASSFVTSYGYTF,TGTGCCAGCAGCTTCGTCACATCGTATGGCTACACCTTC
NA,TRBV19,TRBD1,TRBJ1-5,CASKDRDDQPQHF,TGTGCCAGTAAGGACAGGGACGATCAGCCCCAGCATTTT
NA,TRBV6-6,NA,TRBJ1-2,CASSPSGGARGYTF,TGTGCCAGCAGTCCTTCGGGAGGGGCCAGGGGCTACACCTTC
NA,TRBV7-2,TRBD2,TRBJ2-7,CASSSSGGAQYEQYF,TGTGCCAGCAGCTCGTCCGGGGGGGCCCAGTACGAGCAGTACTTC
NA,TRBV4-1,TRBD1,TRBJ2-1,CASSQGQGNYNEQFF,TGCGCCAGCAGCCAAGGACAGGGGAATTACAATGAGCAGTTCTTC
once,TRBV9,TRBD1,TRBJ2-2,CASSVVSGGNTGELFF,TGTGCCAGCAGCGTAGTTTCAGGGGGTAACACCGGGGAGCTGTTTTTT
NA,TRBV18,NA,TRBJ2-6,CASSPQEGIRSGANVLTF,TGTGCCAGCTCACCACAGGAGGGAATAAGGTCTGGGGCCAACGTCCTGACTTTC
NA,TRBV19,NA,TRBJ1-2,CASTEALAFGYTF,TGTGCCAGTACCGAGGCTCTGGCCTTTGGCTACACTTTC
NA,TRBV2,NA,TRBJ2-2,CASSREGRNTGELFF,TGTGCCAGCAGCCGCGAGGGGCGGAACACCGGGGAGCTGTTTTTT
few,TRBV9,TRBD1,TRBJ1-6,CASSGGQARSPLHF,TGTGCCAGCAGCGGGGGACAGGCGCGTTCACCCCTCCACTTT
few,TRBV10-1,NA,TRBJ1-6,CASQDTSNSPLHF,TGCGCCAGCCAAGACACCTCTAATTCACCCCTCCACTTT